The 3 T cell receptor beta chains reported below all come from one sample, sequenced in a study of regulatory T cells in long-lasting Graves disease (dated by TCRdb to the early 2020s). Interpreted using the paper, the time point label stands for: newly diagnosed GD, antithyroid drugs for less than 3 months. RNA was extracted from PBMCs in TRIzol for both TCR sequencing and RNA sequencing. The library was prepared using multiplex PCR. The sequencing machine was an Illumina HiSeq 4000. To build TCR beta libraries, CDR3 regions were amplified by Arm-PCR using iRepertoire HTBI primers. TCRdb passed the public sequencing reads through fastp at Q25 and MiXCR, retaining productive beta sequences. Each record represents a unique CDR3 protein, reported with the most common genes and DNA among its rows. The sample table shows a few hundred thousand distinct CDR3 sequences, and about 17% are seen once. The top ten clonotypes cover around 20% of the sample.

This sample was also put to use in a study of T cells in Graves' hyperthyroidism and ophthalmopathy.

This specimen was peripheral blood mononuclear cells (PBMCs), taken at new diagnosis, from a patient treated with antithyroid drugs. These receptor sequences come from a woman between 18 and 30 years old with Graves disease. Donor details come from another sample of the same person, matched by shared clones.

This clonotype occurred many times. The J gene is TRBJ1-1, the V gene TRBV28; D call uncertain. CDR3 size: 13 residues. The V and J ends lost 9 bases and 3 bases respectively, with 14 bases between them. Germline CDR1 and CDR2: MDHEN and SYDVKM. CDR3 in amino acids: CARDSLGHTEAFF. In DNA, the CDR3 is TGTGCCAGAGACTCCCTCGGGCACACTGAAGCTTTCTTT.

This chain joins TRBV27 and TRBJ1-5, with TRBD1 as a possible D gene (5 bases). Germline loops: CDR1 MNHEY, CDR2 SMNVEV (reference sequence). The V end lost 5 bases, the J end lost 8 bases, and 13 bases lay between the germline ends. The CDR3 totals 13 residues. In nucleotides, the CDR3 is TGTGCCAGCAGTATAACAGGTCTGAAGCCCCAGCATTTT. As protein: CASSITGLKPQHF.

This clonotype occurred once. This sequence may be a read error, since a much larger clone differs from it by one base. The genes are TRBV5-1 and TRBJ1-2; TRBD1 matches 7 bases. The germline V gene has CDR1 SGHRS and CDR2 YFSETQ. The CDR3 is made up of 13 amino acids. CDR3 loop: CASRNDRAYVYTF. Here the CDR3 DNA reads TGCGCCAGCAGGAACGACAGGGCGTATGTCTACACCTTC. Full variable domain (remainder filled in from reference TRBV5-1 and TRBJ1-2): KAGVTQTPRYLIKTRGQQVTLSCSPISGHRSVSWYQQTPGQGLQFLFEYFSETQRNKGNFPGRFSGRQFSNSRSEMNVSTLELGDSALYLCASRNDRAYVYTFGSGTRLTVV.